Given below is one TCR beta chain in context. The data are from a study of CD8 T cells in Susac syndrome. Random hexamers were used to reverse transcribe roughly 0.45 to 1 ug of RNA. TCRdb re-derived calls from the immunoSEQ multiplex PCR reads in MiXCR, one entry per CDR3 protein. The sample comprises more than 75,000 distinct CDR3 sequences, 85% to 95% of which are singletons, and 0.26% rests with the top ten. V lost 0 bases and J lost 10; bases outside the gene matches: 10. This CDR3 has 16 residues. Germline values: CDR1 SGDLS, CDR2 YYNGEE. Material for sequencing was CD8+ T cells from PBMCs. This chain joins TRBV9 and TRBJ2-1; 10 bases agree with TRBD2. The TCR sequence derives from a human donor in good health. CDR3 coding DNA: TGTGCCAGCAGCGTAGCGGTAGCGGGGGGTCCGATAGAGCAGTTCTTC. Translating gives CASSVAVAGGPIEQFF.